This T cell receptor (beta chain) was observed in a study of CXCR3-negative and CXCR3-positive naive CD8 T cells. Findings of the study overall: More hydrophobic TRB CDR3s occurred in CXCR3-positive than in CXCR3-negative naive cells.

UMI-labeled 5' RACE yielded the TRB cDNA libraries. TCRdb reprocessed the 5' RACE reads, with one entry per CDR3 protein and no DNA. The sample is made up of about 120,000 distinct CDR3 sequences, and the top ten hold 0.36% of it. On this clonotype: Its target is unknown.

Looked up from germline, CDR1 is MGHRA and CDR2 is YSYEKL. The CDR3 covers 16 residues. The material sequenced was naive CXCR3+ CD8+ T cells from blood. The subset was: CD45RO-CCR7+CD27+CD95- naive CD8+ T cells expressing CXCR3 (TNR3+). The J gene is TRBJ2-7, the V gene TRBV4-1. The origin of this receptor is a human donor in good health. Some clones in this sample may be carry-over from other donors' samples. CDR3: CASSQDFGPSNYEQYF.